Sequencing of this T cell receptor beta chain was carried out in a study of early T cells in non-severe SARS-CoV-2 infection. As for the study in general: Unsorted whole-blood RNA was sequenced in bulk, leaving chains unpaired.

V lost 6 bases to trimming and J lost 5 bases, with 17 bases between them. The CDR3 has 13 residues. CDR1 is DFQATT and CDR2 is SNEGSKA in the germline V gene (reference sequence). This clonotype was observed at least ten times. TCRdb reprocessed the 5' RACE reads via MiXCR and lists one record per CDR3 protein. In the table there are tens of thousands of distinct CDR3 sequences, roughly 11% of which are singletons. The V gene is TRBV20-1, the J gene TRBJ2-7; D might be TRBD1 or TRBD2, each matching 5 bases. Sequencing was done on a sample of whole blood. This sequence originates from an adult who was a healthcare worker with PCR-confirmed SARS-CoV-2 infection or an uninfected control (not recorded which). As DNA, the CDR3 is TGCAGTGCAACGGGGCAGTTTATTGACGAGCAGTACTTC. Translated: CSATGQFIDEQYF.